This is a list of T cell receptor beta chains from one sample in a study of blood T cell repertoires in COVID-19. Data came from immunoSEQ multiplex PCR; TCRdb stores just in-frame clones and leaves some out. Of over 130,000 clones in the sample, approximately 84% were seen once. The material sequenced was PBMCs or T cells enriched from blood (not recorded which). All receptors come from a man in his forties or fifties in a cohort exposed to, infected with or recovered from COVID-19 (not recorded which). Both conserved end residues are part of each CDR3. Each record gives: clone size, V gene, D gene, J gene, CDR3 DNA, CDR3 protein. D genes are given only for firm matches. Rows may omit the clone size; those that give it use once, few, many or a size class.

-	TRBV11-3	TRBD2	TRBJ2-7	TGTGCCAGCAGTGGCGGGGGGGCTTACGAGCAGTACTTC	CASSGGGAYEQYF
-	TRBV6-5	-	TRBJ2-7	TGTGCCACCCATGAGTATGGCGGTCTCGCCTACGAGCAGTACTTC	CATHEYGGLAYEQYF
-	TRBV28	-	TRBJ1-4	TGTGCCAGCAGTTTATTTGGGGAAGCGGCTAATGAAAAACTGTTTTTT	CASSLFGEAANEKLFF
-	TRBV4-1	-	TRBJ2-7	TGCGCCAGCAGCCAAGGCCCGGGATGGGGATACGAGCAGTACTTC	CASSQGPGWGYEQYF
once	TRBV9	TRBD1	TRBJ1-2	TGTGCCAGCAGCGTAGAGGGGACAGGGGTAGGCTACACCTTC	CASSVEGTGVGYTF
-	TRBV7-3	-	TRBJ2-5	TGTGCCAGCAGCCCCTCCCCAGCGGGACATGAGACCCAGTACTTC	CASSPSPAGHETQYF
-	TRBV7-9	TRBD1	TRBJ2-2	TGTGCCAGCAGCCCCGTTTACAGGGGCCCCGGGGAGCTGTTTTTT	CASSPVYRGPGELFF
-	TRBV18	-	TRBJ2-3	TGTGCCAGCTCACTGGAGAGCACAGATACGCAGTATTTT	CASSLESTDTQYF
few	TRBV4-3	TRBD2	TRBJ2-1	TGCGCCAGCAGCCAAGACAGCGGGGGGTACAATGAGCAGTTCTTC	CASSQDSGGYNEQFF
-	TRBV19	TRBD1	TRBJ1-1	TGTGCCAGTAGTATAGTTGCCAGGGGGGACACTGAAGCTTTCTTT	CASSIVARGDTEAFF
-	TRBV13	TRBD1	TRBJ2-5	TGTGCCAGCAGCTTCCTTGACAGGGGGGGAGAGACCCAGTACTTC	CASSFLDRGGETQYF
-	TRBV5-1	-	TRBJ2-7	TGCGCCAGCAGCGGCCTGACGGGTGGCTACGAGCAGTACTTC	CASSGLTGGYEQYF
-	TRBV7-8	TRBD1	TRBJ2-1	TGTGCCAGCAGCTTATCGGGACAGGGTTACAATGAGCAGTTCTTC	CASSLSGQGYNEQFF
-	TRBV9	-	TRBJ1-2	TGTGCCAGCAGCGCGGGAGAGAGGGGATACTATGGCTACACCTTC	CASSAGERGYYGYTF
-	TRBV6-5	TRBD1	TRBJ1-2	TGTGCCAGCAGTCTTCAGGGGGGCGGGTATGGCTACACCTTC	CASSLQGGGYGYTF
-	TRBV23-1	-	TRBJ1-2	TGCGCCAGCAGTCGGTTCGACTCTTTCTATGGCTACACCTTC	CASSRFDSFYGYTF
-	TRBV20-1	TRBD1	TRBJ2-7	TGCAGCCAGGGGGCTCCTGGGGAGCAGTACTTC	CSQGAPGEQYF
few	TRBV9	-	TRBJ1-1	TGTGCCAGCAGCGCCACGACAGGTCCTAACACTGAAGCTTTCTTT	CASSATTGPNTEAFF
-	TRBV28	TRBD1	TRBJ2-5	TGTGCCAGCAGTTCTGACGAATCTGGACAGGGAAAGAAAGAGACCCAGTACTTC	CASSSDESGQGKKETQYF
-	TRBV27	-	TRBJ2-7	TGTGCCAGCAGTTTGCTCGGGGGTGAAACAACCTACGAGCAGTACTTC	CASSLLGGETTYEQYF
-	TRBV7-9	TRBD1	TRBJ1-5	TGTGCCAGCAGCGCGGGACAGGGGGCCAATCAGCCCCAGCATTTT	CASSAGQGANQPQHF
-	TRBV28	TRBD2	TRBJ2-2	TGTGCCAGCAGTCTGGGACTAGCGGGAGAGGGCACCGGGGAGCTGTTTTTT	CASSLGLAGEGTGELFF
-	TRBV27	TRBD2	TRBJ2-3	TGTGCCTCTCTGGGCGGGAGGGGCACAGATACGCAGTATTTT	CASLGGRGTDTQYF
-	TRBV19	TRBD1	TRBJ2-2	TGTGCCAGTAGTCCCCGGGACAGGGAGATTACCGGGGAGCTGTTTTTT	CASSPRDREITGELFF
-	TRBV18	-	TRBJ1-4	TGTGCCAGCTCACGGGGCGGCGGCGCTAATGAAAAACTGTTTTTT	CASSRGGGANEKLFF
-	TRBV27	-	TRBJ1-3	TGTGCCAGCAGTTTGGACCCCCCGGGGGTGGAAGGAAACACCATATATTTT	CASSLDPPGVEGNTIYF
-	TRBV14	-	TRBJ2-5	TGTGCCAGCAGCCACGGACTGGGGAAGACCCAGTACTTC	CASSHGLGKTQYF
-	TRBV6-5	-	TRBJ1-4	TGTGCCAGCAGCAGGGGTTCCACAACTAATGAAAAACTGTTTTTT	CASSRGSTTNEKLFF
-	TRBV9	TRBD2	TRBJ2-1	TGTGCCAGCAGCGTCGGGAGGGGTGATGAGCAGTTCTTC	CASSVGRGDEQFF
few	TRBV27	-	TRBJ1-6	TGTGCCAGCAGTCCTCGCGGGGCCTATTCTCCGAATTCACCCCTCCACTTT	CASSPRGAYSPNSPLHF
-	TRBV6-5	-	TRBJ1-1	TGTGCCAGCAGTTACTCGCAGGGATTGGCTGAAGCTTTCTTT	CASSYSQGLAEAFF
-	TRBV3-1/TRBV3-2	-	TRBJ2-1	TGTGCCAGCAGGCTCACAGGGTACGGTGAGCAGTTCTTC	CASRLTGYGEQFF
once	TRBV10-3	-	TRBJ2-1	TGTGCCATCAGCGATGGAGGGCGAAATGAGCAGTTCTTC	CAISDGGRNEQFF
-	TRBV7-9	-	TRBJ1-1	TGTGCCAGCAGGAGGGAGGTAGGGGCGAACACTGAAGCTTTCTTT	CASRREVGANTEAFF
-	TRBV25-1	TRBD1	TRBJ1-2	TGTGCCAGCAGTGACTCCGACAGGGCTAACTATGGCTACACCTTC	CASSDSDRANYGYTF
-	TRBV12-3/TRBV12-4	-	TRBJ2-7	TGTGCCAGCAGTCTAACCTACGAGCAGTACTTC	CASSLTYEQYF
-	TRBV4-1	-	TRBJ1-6	TGCGCCAGCAGCCAGATCAACCGGGGGTTAAATTCACCCCTCCACTTT	CASSQINRGLNSPLHF
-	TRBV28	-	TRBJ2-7	TGTGCCAGCAGTCAGGGGCCTTACGAGCAGTACTTC	CASSQGPYEQYF
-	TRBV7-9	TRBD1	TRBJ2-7	TGTGCCAGCAGCCCCCGGACAGGGGGGTACGAGCAGTACTTC	CASSPRTGGYEQYF
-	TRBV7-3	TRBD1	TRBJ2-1	TGTGCCAGCAGCTTAATTGGACTGACAGGGGGCGGTGAGCAGTTCTTC	CASSLIGLTGGGEQFF
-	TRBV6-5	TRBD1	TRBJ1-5	TGTGCCAGCATCCCGGGACAGGGTGGTCAGCCCCAGCATTTT	CASIPGQGGQPQHF
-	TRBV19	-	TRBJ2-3	TGTGCCAGTAGTGTAAGTGGGGGCCCGACAGATACGCAGTATTTT	CASSVSGGPTDTQYF
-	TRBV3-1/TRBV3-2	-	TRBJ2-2	TGTGCCAGCAGCCAAGATAAGGACAGCCTTCGTCCCGGGGAGCTGTTTTTT	CASSQDKDSLRPGELFF
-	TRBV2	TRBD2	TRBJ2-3	TGTGCCAGCAGCTCACGGACTAGCGGAACCACAGATACGCAGTATTTT	CASSSRTSGTTDTQYF
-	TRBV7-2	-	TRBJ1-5	TGTGCCAGCAGCTTAAACAGGAATAGCAATCAGCCCCAGCATTTT	CASSLNRNSNQPQHF
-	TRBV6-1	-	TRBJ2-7	TGTGCCAGCAGTGAAATGCCAGGGGTTGGGTACGAGCAGTACTTC	CASSEMPGVGYEQYF
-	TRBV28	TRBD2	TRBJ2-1	TGTGCCAGCAGTTTATCTCTAGCGGGGTCAGAGTTCTTC	CASSLSLAGSEFF
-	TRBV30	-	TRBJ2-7	TGTGCCTGGAGTGGCGGGACAGTGGACTACGAGCAGTACTTC	CAWSGGTVDYEQYF
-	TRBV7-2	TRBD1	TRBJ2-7	TGTGCCAGCAGCTTTGACAGGGGAGCGTATGAGCAGTACTTC	CASSFDRGAYEQYF
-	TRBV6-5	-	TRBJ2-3	TGTGCCAGCAGGGACACAGGGTTAGATACGCAGTATTTT	CASRDTGLDTQYF
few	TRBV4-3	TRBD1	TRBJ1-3	TGCGCCAGCAGCCAGGGGACAGGGAACTCTGGAAACACCATATATTTT	CASSQGTGNSGNTIYF
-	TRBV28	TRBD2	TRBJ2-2	TGTGCCAGCAGTCCAAACCAATCGACTAGCGGGAGATTGGGTAACACCGGGGAGCTGTTTTTT	CASSPNQSTSGRLGNTGELFF
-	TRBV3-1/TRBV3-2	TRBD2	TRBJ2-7	TGTGCCAGCAGCCCCACTCTAGCGGGAGGGACCTACGAGCAGTACTTC	CASSPTLAGGTYEQYF
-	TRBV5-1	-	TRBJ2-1	TGCGCCAGCAGCTTGCGGGTCTCCTACAATGAGCAGTTCTTC	CASSLRVSYNEQFF
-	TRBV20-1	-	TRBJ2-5	TGCAGTGCTAGAGTCGGGGAGACCCAGTACTTC	CSARVGETQYF
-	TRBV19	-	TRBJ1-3	TGTGCCAGTAGCCTTGTCTCCGGAAACACCATATATTTT	CASSLVSGNTIYF
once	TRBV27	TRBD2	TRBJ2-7	TGTGCCAGCAGGCCCCGCCTAGCGGGAGTCTACGAGCAGTACTTC	CASRPRLAGVYEQYF
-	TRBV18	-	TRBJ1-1	TGTGCCAGCTCACCACCGGCCCTCACTGAAGCTTTCTTT	CASSPPALTEAFF
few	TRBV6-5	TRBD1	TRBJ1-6	TGTGCCAGCAGTTACTCGGGACAGGGAAATTCACCCCTCCACTTT	CASSYSGQGNSPLHF